This record looks at one T cell receptor (beta chain) sequence and its context. Its antigen remains undetermined. No much larger clone is present one base from it, and per-base qualities are unavailable. The donors were healthy, HIV-negative adults with no recently reported acute infections or vaccinations. Every donor was a Caucasian adult living in Nashville, Tennessee, USA. For unsorted samples, 70 million to 95 million PBMCs were counted, and genomic DNA was extracted using the QIAamp DNA Blood Mini kit. Blood was collected by leukapheresis, and PBMCs were isolated by Ficoll-Histopaque density gradient centrifugation and then cryopreserved in liquid nitrogen vapor phase. Using the deep immunoSEQ assay, TCR CDR3 regions were amplified from genomic DNA by multiplex PCR. Extracted genomic DNA from each cell subset was spread evenly across all wells of several immunoSEQ 96-well plates, with each plate serving as a replicate. For unsorted PBMC, each replicate PCR was loaded with roughly 0.3 ug genomic DNA, equivalent to about 30,000 T cell genomes. Genomic DNA from unsorted PBMC was sequenced over ten immunoSEQ deep assay plates. Purified libraries were quantified with a Qubit 3.0 fluorometer, sized on a Bioanalyzer 2100, and re-quantified with the KAPA Library Quantification kit. Every immunoSEQ 96-well plate was sequenced on a dedicated single-read 150-cycle Illumina NextSeq 550 flow cell. In the authors' own workflow: Because the immunoSEQ output held only junctional sequences and lacked quality scores, the filtering could not match the filtering applied to full-length reads. To assign V/J genes and CDR3, sequences were annotated against IMGT germline references using PyIR, a Python wrapper for IgBLAST v1.9. Reads with weak V/J assignments (E-value above 1e-6), missing CDR3, stop codons, out-of-frame junctions, or ambiguous translated residues were removed. A V3J clonotype was defined by an identical inferred V gene, J gene, and CDR3 amino acid sequence. The percentage overlap between two repertoires was calculated by dividing the number of shared unique clonotypes by the size of the smaller repertoire. Repertoire richness was assessed with RTK rarefaction, the Chao1 estimator, and Recon v2.1 estimates of unobserved clonotypes. TCRdb re-hosts the immuneACCESS table, in-frame sequences only. Its copies lack some clones; in the studies checked, an unresolved V gene accounts for under half of them, and the cause for the rest is not known. That table furnishes V, J and clone size, whereas the DNA furnished D and trimming. This sample lists some 480,000 clones; around 80% were detected once. More than 10% of the sample belongs to the ten largest clones.

This sample was included in a study of shared clonotypes between healthy human individuals (dated by TCRdb to 2019 to 2021). In the study overall: The cohort comprised a couple of women and a few men aged 18 to 49 years. To estimate repertoire size and how much clonotypes are shared between individuals, the study performed deep sequencing of blood TCR repertoires from a handful of healthy adults. To increase sequencing depth and limit assay-specific biases, different laboratories used diverse techniques to prepare libraries and sequence TCR repertoires. Leukapheresis yielded between about 0.85 and 10 billion PBMCs per donor.

The research as a whole found: Pairwise subsampling indicated that sequencing depth was expected to affect the degree of clonotype sharing among donors. Sampling was limited to blood, and TCR repertoires in tissue likely differ from TCR repertoires in blood. Because the study included only a small number of donors, the genetic and exposure-history diversity represented was limited.

The sequence was obtained from a woman aged 40-49 years in good health. Some clones in this sample may be carry-over from other donors' samples. Sequenced material: PBMCs.

The bases read TGTGCCACCAGCAGTCGCCACAGGGGGCGAAACACCGGGGAGCTGTTTTTT. It is translated as CATSSRHRGRNTGELFF. The V and J segments used are TRBV15 and TRBJ2-2; 9 junctional bases match TRBD1. CDR1 and CDR2 are drawn from the germline V gene (reference sequence): LNHNV, YYDKDF. Its CDR3 holds 17 amino acids, cysteine through phenylalanine. Only CDR3 DNA is held: 51 bases, read in frame from base 1. For this chain, trimming is 3 bases at the V end and 2 bases at the J end, and the number of junction bases without a gene match is 7.